This T cell receptor beta chain emerged from a study of OX40 agonist ivuxolimab in advanced cancers. Regarding the complete study: Ivuxolimab was a fully human IgG2 agonistic monoclonal antibody targeting the costimulatory receptor OX40 (CD134). Among the 52 dose-escalation patients, about 19 had hepatocellular carcinoma, about 15 melanoma, 9 renal cell carcinoma and 9 head and neck cancer. Patients were allowed to have had prior anti-PD-1, anti-PD-L1 or anti-CTLA-4 therapy, and 30% to 40% of the dose-escalation patients had previously received checkpoint inhibitors. The point of sequencing TCRbeta in the periphery was to test whether ivuxolimab changed TCR sequence diversity and drove clonal T-cell expansion. The paper reports the monotherapy dose-escalation portion (N = 52 patients) of the phase I ivuxolimab trial. In the dose-escalation cohort, roughly four fifths of patients were male, and the mean age was approximately 55 years, with a range of about 23 to 90. Intravenous ivuxolimab was administered to patients every 2 weeks at six dose levels: 0.01, 0.1, 0.3, 1.5, 3 and 10 mg/kg. Three dose-escalation patients achieved partial responses, one with hepatocellular carcinoma and two with cutaneous melanoma.

On this clone: No cognate antigen has been identified for it. The input lacks base qualities; no much larger clone sits a single base away.

The germline V gene (reference sequence) provides CDR1 SEHNR and CDR2 FQNEAQ. Trimming at the junction amounts to 5 bases on V and 6 bases on J, and the germline ends lie 21 bases apart. Its CDR3 holds 16 amino acids, cysteine through phenylalanine. The kept DNA is CDR3 alone, 48 bases in frame from the first base. Genomic DNA was isolated from the sorted cells so that the TCRbeta CDR3 region could be sequenced. TCRbeta CDR3 regions were sequenced using the immunoSEQ Assay. TCRdb retrieved this table from immuneACCESS and kept in-frame rearrangements only. Not all clones are present; in checked studies, unresolved V genes account for under half, and no reason is known for the remainder. The table for this sample lists roughly 70,000 clones; over 80% of them were counted only once. The ten largest make up approximately 11% of the sample. Summary of the overall study and its limitations: Low levels of normalized T-cell clonal expansion were also seen in some nonresponding patients. After ivuxolimab, expanded clones were on average more numerous among CD8+ T cells than among CD4+ T cells. Which antigens the clonally expanded peripheral T cells were specific for was not determined. At doses of 0.1 to 3.0 mg/kg, clonal expansion of both CD4+ and CD8+ T cells in blood was seen between baseline and week 6. In the 0.1-3.0 mg/kg groups, partial responders were among the patients with the lowest normalized peripheral clonal expansion, particularly in CD8+ T cells.

Patients with autoimmune disease history or receiving systemic immunosuppression were excluded from the trial. Peripheral blood for TCR sequencing was collected from all dose cohorts at baseline, on cycle 4 day 1, and on cycle 7 day 1. Samples came from an open-label, multicenter, first-in-human phase I dose-escalation trial of ivuxolimab. Adults with locally advanced or metastatic head and neck squamous cell, hepatocellular, melanoma or renal cell carcinoma were enrolled in the trial. Before TCR sequencing, CD4+ T cells and CD8+ T cells from peripheral blood were sorted into separate populations. The sequencing used CD4+ or CD8+ T cells sorted from blood, collected in a trial of the OX40 agonist ivuxolimab. The receptor was isolated from an adult with an advanced solid tumor such as melanoma, head and neck, liver or kidney cancer. The chain joins TRBV7-9 to TRBJ2-3; the D segment is perhaps TRBD1 or TRBD2, each sharing 7 matched bases. The CDR3 here reads CASSAARGGSTDTQYF. The DNA reads as follows: TGTGCCAGCAGCGCGGCCAGGGGGGGATCCACGGATACGCAGTATTTT.